This record covers a single T cell receptor beta chain. Its cognate antigen has yet to be identified. Per-nucleotide qualities are absent, and no much larger clonotype sits a single base away. These data come from a study of T cells after yellow fever vaccination (dated by TCRdb to between 2018 and 2021). With respect to the entire study: The SMART-Seq v4 Ultra Low Input RNA kit was used to prepare libraries from fractions with low cell numbers. Bulk TCR alpha and beta repertoires were sequenced longitudinally to track T-cell clones before and after primary and booster YFV17D yellow fever vaccination. Two healthy male donors, one aged 18 to 30 and one aged 30 to 39 years, were included in the cohort. Bulk PBMC replicates and cell subsets were isolated from blood drawn at multiple timepoints before and after both primary and secondary immunization.

TCR cDNA was synthesized by 5'RACE template switching, through which a universal primer site and unique molecular identifiers were introduced. Priming of cDNA synthesis was performed from both the TCR alpha and TCR beta constant segments. Two PCR steps were used to amplify libraries, with sample barcodes and sequencing adapters being added in the second step. Libraries were sequenced on Illumina HiSeq 2500 (2x100 bp) or NovaSeq (2x150 bp). The authors' pipeline ran thus. MIGEC handled demultiplexing of reads and collapsing into UMI consensus sequences, while MiXCR performed V(D)J alignment. Vaccine-responding clonotypes were defined with edgeR using replicate PBMC samples, requiring FDR below 0.01 and a log2 fold change above 5 up to day 15. Each bulk clonotype received a CD4 or CD8 identity based on whether the sequenced CD4 or CD8 repertoire contained that clonotype at higher abundance. TCRdb trimmed the raw reads at Q25, called clones with MiXCR and kept productive beta chains. Each entry merges the rows of one CDR3 protein and shows their most common DNA and genes. The V and J calls follow TCRdb's processing rather than the paper's. In this sample the table shows roughly 79,000 distinct CDR3 sequences, around 7.8% of which occur a single time. More than 25% of the sample belongs to the ten largest clones.

According to the study, the label for this sample's treatment or condition signals: live attenuated yellow fever vaccine strain. PBMCs were isolated from peripheral blood using a standard Ficoll-Paque protocol. Dynabeads CD4 and CD8 positive selection kits were used to isolate the CD4 and CD8 T-cell fractions. RNA was extracted with TriZol from bulk PBMCs, CD4 and CD8 fractions, and dextramer-positive and dextramer-negative fractions. On the study overall, not on this receptor specifically: A small fraction of clonotypes appeared in both the CD4 and CD8 compartments, likely as a result of convergent recombination. Compared with the primary T-cell response, the secondary T-cell response was weaker but faster, peaking on day 5 rather than day 15. Computational filtering was needed because FACS-sorted repertoires could contain abundant contaminating clonotypes from the bulk population. Because only a couple of donors were included in the study, the extent to which the findings can be generalized is limited. After the booster, most of the clones that had expanded following primary vaccination were detected again (96% of CD4 and roughly 88% of CD8), which suggests that memory was broadly maintained.

Trimming costs V 0 bases and J 3 bases, and their ends lie 14 bases apart. Measured from the cysteine to the phenylalanine, the CDR3 is 17 residues long. Only the CDR3 portion is preserved as DNA: 51 bases, with reading frame beginning at the first base. CDR1 and CDR2 are read off the germline V gene (reference sequence) as LGHDT and YNNKEL. The sequences come from CD8+ T cells sorted from PBMCs, collected about 10 days after the first yellow fever vaccination. The sequence joins TRBV3-1 to TRBJ2-2; the D gene is perhaps TRBD1, on 6 matching bases. This receptor was taken from a man between 18 and 35 years old who received the YFV17D yellow fever vaccine. For the CDR3, the sequence is CASSQEYRVLDTGELFF. The DNA sequence is given as TGTGCCAGCAGCCAAGAATACAGGGTACTTGACACCGGGGAGCTGTTTTTT.